The 30 T cell receptor beta chains reported below all come from one sample, sequenced in a study of T cell changes during pregnancy in multiple sclerosis. The method was immunoSEQ multiplex PCR; TCRdb's version includes in-frame clones alone and lacks a portion of them. Here the sample spans around 45,000 clones, about 90% being singletons. Sequenced here: CD4+ T cells from peripheral blood mononuclear cells, sampled before pregnancy. The receptors were gathered from a female donor with multiple sclerosis, enrolled in a pregnancy study.

This clone was detected once. The chain uses TRBV7-9 and TRBJ1-1; a weak D match, TRBD1 (6 bases). The CDR3 is 14 residues long. Trimming cost V 4 bases and J 1 base, with 10 bases left between them. Germline assignment: CDR1 SEHNR and CDR2 FQNEAQ (reference sequence). For the CDR3, the DNA is TGTGCCAGCAGCTCCCAGGGGCGGAACACTGAAGCTTTCTTT. Its translation is CASSSQGRNTEAFF.

This chain connects TRBV6-4 to TRBJ2-7, with TRBD2 matching 8 bases. V shed 5 bases, J shed 4 bases, and the junction held 4 bases outside the gene matches. Germline V gene lookup returns CDR1 MRHNA and CDR2 SNTAGT. The CDR3 extends over 13 amino acids. CDR3 residues: CASSQREGYEQYF. The CDR3 DNA reads TGTGCCAGCAGTCAACGGGAGGGTTACGAGCAGTACTTC.

The rearrangement links TRBV6-6 to TRBJ1-2; D ambiguous. This CDR3 has 15 residues. V was shortened by 0 bases and J by 0 bases, with 8 bases between the two germline ends. Germline V CDR1 and CDR2: MNHNY, SVGAGI (reference sequence). The CDR3 DNA reads as TGTGCCAGCAGTTACTCGACGGGAGCTAACTATGGCTACACCTTC. This gives the protein CASSYSTGANYGYTF.

In its sample, this clone was seen once. The J gene is TRBJ2-5, the V gene TRBV7-8; 11 bases are a match to TRBD1. CDR1 is SGHVS, CDR2 FQNEAQ, per germline. V trimming: 5 bases; J trimming: 5 bases; junction bases outside the gene matches: 13. CDR3 size: 17 residues. CDR3 in amino acids: CASSQYPGQGGRETQYF. For the CDR3, the DNA is TGTGCCAGCAGCCAATATCCGGGACAGGGGGGAAGGGAGACCCAGTACTTC.

The chain links TRBV12-1 to TRBJ2-7; the table names TRBD2, a call not compared with the DNA. TRBV12-1 is given as a pseudogene. The CDR3 runs 19 residues. CDR3 residues: CASSLAPAIWRRPWYEQYF. In DNA form, the CDR3 reads TGTGCCAGCAGCTTGGCACCCGCCATTTGGAGGCGCCCGTGGTACGAGCAGTACTTC.

The V gene is TRBV19, the J gene TRBJ1-4; 9 bases align to TRBD1. Germline lookup yields CDR1 LNHDA and CDR2 SQIVND (reference sequence). V shed 2 bases and J 8 bases; nucleotides not matched to a gene: 6. The CDR3 is made up of 15 amino acids. The CDR3 coding sequence is TGTGCCAGTAGTATACCGGGACAGGGAAAAGAAAAACTGTTTTTT. It is translated as CASSIPGQGKEKLFF. Combining the CDR3 with reference TRBV19 and TRBJ1-4 gives the whole variable domain DGGITQSPKYLFRKEGQNVTLSCEQNLNHDAMYWYRQDPGQGLRLIYYSQIVNDFQKGDIAEGYSVSREKKESFPLTVTSAQKNPTAFYLCASSIPGQGKEKLFFGSGTQLSVL.

V and J are TRBV7-2 and TRBJ2-7; D not certain. Germline CDR1 SGHTA, CDR2 FQGNSA. The V end was cut by 2 bases, the J end by 2 bases, with 7 bases between. This CDR3 has 13 residues. CDR3 nucleotides: TGTGCCAGCAGCTTAACAATTCCCTACGAGCAGTACTTC. It is translated as CASSLTIPYEQYF. Filled out from reference TRBV7-2 and TRBJ2-7, the complete variable domain reads GAGVSQSPSNKVTEKGKDVELRCDPISGHTALYWYRQSLGQGLEFLIYFQGNSAPDKSGLPSDRFSAERTGGSVSTLTIQRTQQEDSAVYLCASSLTIPYEQYFGPGTRLTVT.

As DNA, the CDR3 is TGTGCCAGCAGCTTAGTCGGGACTAGCGGGGGGAAAAACATTCAGTACTTC. Translating gives CASSLVGTSGGKNIQYF. V is TRBV7-2 and J is TRBJ2-4, with TRBD2 matching over 15 bases. CDR1 SGHTA and CDR2 FQGNSA come from the germline V gene. The junction had 2 bases not matched to a gene; V was cut back by 1 base and J by 4 bases. This CDR3 spans 17 amino acids.

This clone was detected once. This CDR3 is CATQRQGATTNEKLFF. CDR3 in DNA: TGTGCCACCCAACGACAGGGGGCAACAACTAATGAAAAACTGTTTTTT. The genes are TRBV15 and TRBJ1-4; 10 bases line up with TRBD1. Germline CDR1 reads LNHNV; CDR2 reads YYDKDF (reference sequence). This CDR3 spans 16 amino acids. J gave up 0 bases and V 8 bases, and 6 bases lay outside the gene matches. Variable domain in full (rest from reference TRBV15 and TRBJ1-4): DAMVIQNPRYQVTQFGKPVTLSCSQTLNHNVMYWYQQKSSQAPKLLFHYYDKDFNNEADTPDNFQSRRPNTSFCFLDIRSPGLGDTAMYLCATQRQGATTNEKLFFGSGTQLSVL.

The chain links TRBV28 to TRBJ2-2, with D maybe TRBD1 (6 bases). V gave up 7 bases and J gave up 4 bases, with 10 bases separating them. Germline CDR1 MDHEN, CDR2 SYDVKM. CDR3 length: 13 amino acids. The CDR3 coding sequence is TGTGCCAGCATCCAGGGGCGCACCGGGGAGCTGTTTTTT. Its protein product is CASIQGRTGELFF.

This chain joins TRBV29-1 and TRBJ2-5, with 8 bases that match TRBD2. The CDR3 totals 14 residues. The V gene's germline CDR1 is SQVTM and CDR2 ANQGSEA. With 4 bases clipped from V and 4 bases from J, the junction kept 8 bases outside the gene matches. CDR3 loop: CSVGKVAGSETQYF. DNA of the CDR3: TGCAGCGTTGGTAAGGTAGCGGGGTCAGAGACCCAGTACTTC.

The chain employs TRBV9 and TRBJ2-7, with 8 bases matching TRBD2. The V gene end was trimmed by 4 bases and the J gene end by 2 bases; junction bases not matched to a gene: 5. The CDR3 is 14 residues long. The germline CDR1 and CDR2 sequences are SGDLS and YYNGEE. The CDR3 DNA reads as TGTGCCAGCAGCCCGGGGGGGGCCACCTACGAGCAGTACTTC. Translation gives CASSPGGATYEQYF.

The rearrangement links TRBV27 to TRBJ1-4, with TRBD1 as a possible D gene (6 bases). CDR1 and CDR2 (germline): MNHEY, SMNVEV (reference sequence). This CDR3 has 15 residues. Trimming shortened V by 2 bases and J by 5 bases, and 12 bases separated the two germline ends. Here the CDR3 reads CASSLVGTQNEKLFF. In nucleotides, the CDR3 is TGTGCCAGCAGTTTAGTAGGGACACAAAATGAAAAACTGTTTTTT.

The rearrangement joins TRBV7-7 to TRBJ2-1, with D unclear. Deletions cut 3 bases from V and 0 bases from J, with 9 bases between. Germline assignment: CDR1 SSHAT and CDR2 FNYEAQ (reference sequence). The length of the CDR3 is 15 residues. The CDR3 coding sequence is TGTGCCAGCAGCTTGTGGGCCCCCTCCTACAATGAGCAGTTCTTC. The encoded protein is CASSLWAPSYNEQFF. The full variable domain, with the rest looked up from reference TRBV7-7 and TRBJ2-1, is GAGVSQSPRYKVTKRGQDVTLRCDPISSHATLYWYQQALGQGPEFLTYFNYEAQPDKSGLPSDRFSAERPEGSISTLTIQRTEQRDSAMYRCASSLWAPSYNEQFFGPGTRLTVL.

The chain combines TRBV7-2 with TRBJ2-1; TRBD2 aligns across 13 bases. This CDR3 spans 16 amino acids. Per germline, CDR1 SGHTA and CDR2 FQGNSA. J was trimmed by 5 bases and V by 2 bases; bases with no gene match: 3. The DNA for the CDR3 is TGTGCCAGCAGCTTATTAGGACTAGCGGGGGACAATGAGCAGTTCTTC. Translation gives CASSLLGLAGDNEQFF. Looking up the rest from reference TRBV7-2 and TRBJ2-1 gives the full variable domain: GAGVSQSPSNKVTEKGKDVELRCDPISGHTALYWYRQSLGQGLEFLIYFQGNSAPDKSGLPSDRFSAERTGGSVSTLTIQRTQQEDSAVYLCASSLLGLAGDNEQFFGPGTRLTVL.

The rearrangement links TRBV11-2 to TRBJ2-1; D is undetermined. Per the germline V gene, CDR1 is SGHAT and CDR2 is FQNNGV. This CDR3 region has 15 residues. Trimming stripped 0 bases from V and 3 bases from J, with 9 bases between. The CDR3 nucleotides are TGTGCCAGCAGCTTAGATTCGGGTAACTACAATGAGCAGTTCTTC. Residues: CASSLDSGNYNEQFF.

The CDR3: CASSHYRDRGTGELFF. CDR3 DNA: TGTGCCAGCAGCCACTACCGGGACAGGGGGACCGGGGAGCTGTTTTTT. The chain recombines TRBV7-9 with TRBJ2-2; 11 bases map to TRBD1. Germline CDR1 reads SEHNR; CDR2 reads FQNEAQ (reference sequence). The junction had 7 bases not matched to a gene; V was cut back by 5 bases and J by 5 bases. The CDR3 has 16 residues.

J is TRBJ2-3 and V is TRBV5-1, with a possible D match to TRBD2 (5 bases). The CDR3 has 13 amino acids. CDR1 SGHRS and CDR2 YFSETQ come from the germline V gene. Trimming took off 3 bases at V and 5 bases at J, with 10 bases between the two ends. The CDR3 is CASSSNAGDTQYF. In nucleotides, the CDR3 is TGCGCCAGCAGCTCGAACGCGGGAGATACGCAGTATTTT.

V usage is TRBV5-6 and J usage is TRBJ2-7; D is uncertain. V was shortened by 1 base and J by 3 bases, with 11 bases between the two germline ends. The CDR3 consists of 14 residues. Looked up from germline, CDR1 is SGHDT and CDR2 is YYEEEE. The CDR3 loop is CASSLRSVYYEQYF. CDR3 DNA sequence: TGTGCCAGCAGCTTGAGGAGTGTGTACTACGAGCAGTACTTC. The complete variable domain, with remaining parts taken from reference TRBV5-6 and TRBJ2-7, reads DAGVTQSPTHLIKTRGQQVTLRCSPKSGHDTVSWYQQALGQGPQFIFQYYEEEERQRGNFPDRFSGHQFPNYSSELNVNALLLGDSALYLCASSLRSVYYEQYFGPGTRLTVT.

The chain carries TRBV6-1 and TRBJ1-1; D is perhaps TRBD1 (6 bases). Between the trimmed V and J ends, which lost 4 bases and 6 bases, there was a span of 21 bases. The germline gives CDR1 MNHNS, CDR2 SASEGT. The CDR3 is made up of 16 amino acids. The CDR3 is CASSGWTAKWVAEAFF. The CDR3, as DNA: TGTGCCAGCAGTGGGTGGACAGCTAAATGGGTGGCTGAAGCTTTCTTT.

The rearrangement joins TRBV7-3 to TRBJ1-2; a weak D match, TRBD1 (5 bases). CDR1 SGHTA and CDR2 FQGTGA come from the germline V gene. This CDR3 has 13 residues. V was cut by 1 base and J by 4 bases, with 7 bases left in between. The CDR3 is CASSLRGGYGYTF. The CDR3 DNA is TGTGCCAGCAGCTTAAGGGGCGGCTATGGCTACACCTTC. The full variable domain, completed using reference TRBV7-3 and TRBJ1-2, is GAGVSQTPSNKVTEKGKYVELRCDPISGHTALYWYRQSLGQGPEFLIYFQGTGAADDSGLPNDRFFAVRPEGSVSTLKIQRTERGDSAVYLCASSLRGGYGYTFGSGTRLTVV.

In regard to this clone: The germline gene is not matched at one end of the junction; a read error may be the cause. CDR3 in DNA: TGTGCCAGCAGCCAACCTCCTGGGGGCCTGGACTTC. It specifies CASSQPPGGLDF. V is TRBV14 and J is TRBJ2-7, with D possibly TRBD1 on 6 matching bases. From germline, CDR1 is SGHDN and CDR2 FVKESK. CDR3 size: 12 residues.

The chain links TRBV7-2 to TRBJ2-1; D ambiguous. CDR1 is SGHTA and CDR2 is FQGNSA in the germline V gene. Trimming left V 5 bases short and J 5 bases short, with 16 bases between. The CDR3 runs to 15 residues. For the CDR3, the DNA is TGTGCCAGCAGCGTCCCGAGTAGCTTGGACAATGAGCAGTTCTTC. Its translation: CASSVPSSLDNEQFF. Based on the CDR3 plus reference TRBV7-2 and TRBJ2-1, the full variable domain is GAGVSQSPSNKVTEKGKDVELRCDPISGHTALYWYRQSLGQGLEFLIYFQGNSAPDKSGLPSDRFSAERTGGSVSTLTIQRTQQEDSAVYLCASSVPSSLDNEQFFGPGTRLTVL.

This chain uses TRBV10-3 with TRBJ1-3; D call uncertain. Trimming pared 6 bases from V and 8 bases from J, leaving 11 bases between. CDR3 size: 12 residues. CDR1 is ENHRY and CDR2 is SYGVKD in the germline V gene. The chain's CDR3 is CAISPSGYTIYF. In nucleotides, the CDR3 is TGTGCCATCAGCCCCTCAGGCTACACCATATATTTT.

The genes are TRBV5-4 and TRBJ2-3; D possibly corresponds to TRBD1 (7 bases). The CDR3 loop spans 16 amino acids. The germline V gene has CDR1 SGHNT and CDR2 YYREEE (reference sequence). Trimming took off 0 bases at V and 6 bases at J, with 17 bases between the two ends. CDR3 loop: CASSLASRGAGDTQYF. The CDR3 bases are TGTGCCAGCAGCTTGGCGTCCAGGGGGGCAGGGGATACGCAGTATTTT.

The chain couples TRBV7-3 to TRBJ1-2; D remains ambiguous. With 0 bases removed from V and 8 bases from J, the gap between germline ends came to 19 bases. The germline V gene has CDR1 SGHTA and CDR2 FQGTGA. The CDR3 is 16 residues long. This CDR3 is CASSLTGSQTTGGYTF. The CDR3 coding sequence is TGTGCCAGCAGCTTAACCGGCAGCCAGACTACGGGAGGCTACACCTTC.

This chain links TRBV6-5 with TRBJ1-4; perhaps TRBD1 as D (6 bases). The CDR3 runs to 14 residues. The V gene lost 6 bases and the J gene lost 6 bases, with 14 bases spanning the gap. Germline CDR1 is MNHEY and CDR2 is SVGAGI. This chain's CDR3 is CASRSTGIHEKLFF. CDR3 bases: TGTGCCAGCAGGTCCACAGGGATCCATGAAAAACTGTTTTTT.

V is TRBV6-5 and J is TRBJ1-2; 8 positions agree with TRBD1. The CDR3 runs 14 residues. V shed 6 bases, J shed 6 bases, and the junction held 9 bases outside the gene matches. Germline lookup yields CDR1 MNHEY and CDR2 SVGAGI. The DNA of the CDR3 is TGTGCCAGCAGGGTACGGACAGGGTCGCATGGCTACACCTTC. This sequence encodes CASRVRTGSHGYTF.

This chain links TRBV27 with TRBJ1-1; D may be TRBD1 (5 bases). V was cut by 3 bases and J by 4 bases, with 12 bases left in between. Germline CDR1 MNHEY, CDR2 SMNVEV (reference sequence). The CDR3 is 14 amino acids. The CDR3 nucleotides read TGTGCCAGCAGTTTCCGGGACTTCATCACTGAAGCTTTCTTT. Its translation: CASSFRDFITEAFF.

The genes are TRBV21-1 and TRBJ2-3; TRBD2, the D gene given by the table, was not confirmed from the DNA. TRBV21-1 is labeled a pseudogene. CDR3 length: 19 amino acids. In DNA form, the CDR3 reads TGTGCCAGCAGCACGCGGACTAGCGGGGGGGAACCAAGCACAGATACGCAGTATTTT. It specifies CASSTRTSGGEPSTDTQYF.